A selection of T cell receptor beta chains follows, all from one sample in a study of response to subunit inactivated influenza vaccine. TCRdb re-called the RT-PCR reads through MiXCR, storing one row per CDR3 protein. The sample carries 860,000 or so distinct CDR3 sequences, 21% recorded once. The material was PBMCs from blood, obtained about 5 days after vaccination. Receptors originate from a middle-aged man who received an inactivated influenza vaccine. The CDR3 runs from the conserved cysteine through the conserved F or W. Size is omitted from some rows. Given values are once, few, many or a class for expanded clones.

few	TRBV6-2/TRBV6-3	TRBJ2-7	CASKSRVRDNTYEQYF
-	TRBV18	TRBJ1-2	CASSNRGLVSYTF
-	TRBV28	TRBJ2-1	CASSLGRGLDEQFF
-	TRBV14	TRBJ1-1	CASSQDLGQGRAEAFF
-	TRBV12-3/TRBV12-4	TRBJ1-5	CASSFRGPYEPQHF
few	TRBV20-1	TRBJ2-2	CSANDGYTGELFF
few	TRBV20-1	TRBJ2-1	CSARTSGPYNEQFF
few	TRBV7-9	TRBJ2-7	CASSAVRYEQYF
-	TRBV20-1	TRBJ2-7	CSAIPVYEQYF
-	TRBV7-2	TRBJ2-1	CASSLATSGQEQFF
-	TRBV6-4	TRBJ2-5	CASSSEQGAQETQYF
many	TRBV24-1	TRBJ2-7	CATSDPRAGGYEQYF
-	TRBV7-9	TRBJ1-2	CASSLIQYSTF
-	TRBV27	TRBJ1-1	CASRKGDRVNTEAFF
once	TRBV24-1	TRBJ2-1	CATRGIAFEQFF
-	TRBV29-1	TRBJ2-5	CSATGGQGVETQYF
-	TRBV7-6	TRBJ2-2	CASRDSQGPGELFF
-	TRBV7-2	TRBJ2-7	CASSSMRQVKEQYF
few	TRBV5-1	TRBJ2-1	CASKGGYSYNEQFF
-	TRBV10-3	TRBJ2-1	CAIRRLAGDEQFF
many	TRBV7-9	TRBJ1-5	CASSLSNQPQHF
-	TRBV24-1	TRBJ2-2	CATSDRTITGELFF
few	TRBV27	TRBJ2-5	CASKGANQETQYF
few	TRBV18	TRBJ1-5	CASSYGQPNQPQHF
-	TRBV29-1	TRBJ2-5	CSVDDSHQETQYF
-	TRBV20-1	TRBJ2-7	CSARVSSGEQYF
few	TRBV9	TRBJ2-3	CASSATSGRFGDTQYF
-	TRBV6-2/TRBV6-3	TRBJ2-7	CASSLTSGSSFEQYF
few	TRBV3-1	TRBJ2-7	CASSQAQEGKYEQYF
-	TRBV20-1	TRBJ2-7	CSAISGRSEEQYF
-	TRBV20-1	TRBJ1-2	CSARDGTANYGYTF
-	TRBV11-2	TRBJ2-2	CASSSTTGFGHTGELFF
few	TRBV6-5	TRBJ2-7	CASSYSIPTSLPEQYF
few	TRBV28	TRBJ2-7	CASSVSGMLSYEQYF
-	TRBV20-1	TRBJ2-1	CSARGRTSGSYNEQFF
few	TRBV20-1	TRBJ2-5	CSAMARTGGLETQYF
-	TRBV7-9	TRBJ1-5	CASSSDPWPQHF
few	TRBV7-2	TRBJ2-5	CASSRRGTSKETQYF
few	TRBV18	TRBJ2-2	CASSPGPGNTGELFF
few	TRBV11-1	TRBJ2-5	CASSPPLRGQHPKGGFETQYF
-	TRBV4-3	TRBJ1-5	CASSQDVGGFRNQPQHF
few	TRBV7-2	TRBJ2-1	CASSWDWEYNEQFF
-	TRBV18	TRBJ2-2	CASGSDTGELFF
-	TRBV24-1	TRBJ2-2	CATSDRIGQATGELFF
-	TRBV11-2	TRBJ2-2	CASSLEASGVTGELFF
few	TRBV5-4	TRBJ1-1	CASNLQPYTEAFF
once	TRBV7-9	TRBJ2-7	CASSLVNYYEQYF
once	TRBV6-2/TRBV6-3	TRBJ2-1	CASSYSTSGSSSSYNEQFF
-	TRBV7-3	TRBJ1-2	CASSWTTGDSYGYTF
-	TRBV18	TRBJ2-7	CASSPKTGNEQYF
-	TRBV24-1	TRBJ2-5	CATSDPSLGQETQYF
-	TRBV5-1	TRBJ2-3	CASSLANSGGASDTQYF
few	TRBV10-3	TRBJ2-5	CAISESVQGTQYF